The 10 T cell receptor beta chains given below trace back to one sample, sequenced in a study of cytomegalovirus exposure and HLA in healthy donors. A multiplex PCR was run with 60 Vbeta primers and 13 Jbeta primers. The method was immunoSEQ multiplex PCR; TCRdb's version includes in-frame clones alone and lacks a portion of them. The sample yields fewer than 120,000 clones, about 90% seen once. Sequencing was carried out using PBMCs. These receptors came from a man aged 35 to 55 in good health and CMV-seronegative.

The rearrangement joins TRBV5-1 to TRBJ1-6; tentatively, D is TRBD1 (5 bases). Between the trimmed V and J ends, which lost 2 bases and 7 bases, there was a span of 7 bases. This CDR3 comprises 13 residues. From germline, CDR1 is SGHRS and CDR2 YFSETQ. CDR3 coding DNA: TGCGCCAGCAGCTTAGCAGGGAATTCACCCCTCCACTTT. Protein product: CASSLAGNSPLHF.

The chain recombines TRBV2 with TRBJ1-1; no definite D call. Trimming pared 2 bases from V and 3 bases from J, leaving 13 bases between. CDR3 size: 15 residues. Germline lookup yields CDR1 SNHLY and CDR2 FYNNEI. This chain's CDR3 is CASSELGRGYTEAFF. The CDR3 DNA follows: TGTGCCAGCAGTGAACTAGGGAGAGGGTACACTGAAGCTTTCTTT.

The rearrangement links TRBV6-1 to TRBJ1-2, with D perhaps matching TRBD1 (5 bases). V lost 7 bases and J lost 6, with 9 bases in between. Germline CDR1 and CDR2: MNHNS and SASEGT. This CDR3 has 11 amino acids. CDR3 loop: CASNRGDGYTF. The CDR3 region has the DNA TGTGCCAGCAACCGGGGGGATGGCTACACCTTC.

This clone came up once. This chain joins TRBV6-5 and TRBJ2-3, with TRBD1 matching over 8 bases. In germline, CDR1 is MNHEY, CDR2 SVGAGI. The CDR3 covers 16 residues. The V and J ends lost 1 base and 1 base, in that order; junction bases with no gene match: 4. CDR3 protein: CASSYFLTGGTDTQYF. CDR3 in DNA: TGTGCCAGCAGTTACTTCCTGACAGGGGGCACAGATACGCAGTATTTT.

This clone has a handful of counts. This chain joins TRBV5-6 and TRBJ1-5, with unresolved D. With 2 bases removed from V and 1 base from J, the gap between germline ends came to 4 bases. Germline V gene data show CDR1 as SGHDT and CDR2 as YYEEEE. The CDR3 is made up of 13 amino acids. In DNA form, the CDR3 reads TGTGCCAGCAGCTTTGGCAGCAATCAGCCCCAGCATTTT. As protein: CASSFGSNQPQHF.

This clone was recorded once. The chain combines TRBV7-2 with TRBJ1-1; no firm D call. Deletions cut 4 bases from V and 0 bases from J, with 12 bases between. This CDR3 contains 15 residues. Looked up from germline, CDR1 is SGHTA and CDR2 is FQGNSA. CDR3 nucleotides: TGTGCCAGCAGCTCCCCGGGATGGGTGAACACTGAAGCTTTCTTT. This gives the protein CASSSPGWVNTEAFF.

This clone showed up just a few times. This chain connects TRBV5-1 to TRBJ1-3; D unclear. The CDR3 runs 15 residues. Trimming took 4 bases from V and 0 from J, leaving 11 bases between them. Germline V gene data show CDR1 as SGHRS and CDR2 as YFSETQ. The CDR3 coding sequence is TGCGCCAGCAGCGAGGAGGACGGCTCTGGAAACACCATATATTTT. This translates into CASSEEDGSGNTIYF.

The chain employs TRBV4-3 and TRBJ1-3, with TRBD1 as a possible D gene (6 bases). This CDR3 has 15 amino acids. Germline lookup yields CDR1 LGHNA and CDR2 YSLEER. Trimming shortened V by 4 bases and J by 0 bases, and 10 bases separated the two germline ends. The CDR3 region has the DNA TGCGCCAGCAGCCCTACAGGGAGCTCTGGAAACACCATATATTTT. Protein: CASSPTGSSGNTIYF.

J is TRBJ1-1 and V is TRBV5-1; 7 bases align to TRBD1. V lost 4 bases, J lost 1 base, and 4 bases stayed unmatched. CDR1 and CDR2 (germline): SGHRS, YFSETQ. The length of the CDR3 is 14 residues. As DNA, the CDR3 is TGCGCCAGCAGCCGGACAGGTTCGAACACTGAAGCTTTCTTT. It specifies CASSRTGSNTEAFF.

This chain links TRBV5-1 with TRBJ1-1; D is unclear. V was shortened by 1 base and J by 2 bases, with 12 bases between the two germline ends. CDR3 size: 15 residues. Per the germline V gene, CDR1 is SGHRS and CDR2 is YFSETQ. The CDR3 sequence: CASSLSQVFNTEAFF. The CDR3 region has the DNA TGCGCCAGCAGCTTGAGTCAGGTATTCAACACTGAAGCTTTCTTT.